This T cell receptor beta chain was retrieved from a study of T cell responses to AZD1222 COVID-19 vaccine. Study results and limitations: The donors showed a predominance of white British ancestry and of females, with possible underestimation of clonal diversity. Nearly half of the spike-specific TCRs reportedly recognize variant regions that carry no mutations. CD4 TCRs linked to vaccination spanned spike, dominating at 160-218 and 743-854.

Sequencing was performed with immunoSEQ multiplex PCR; in TCRdb, only in-frame clones are kept and a portion is missing. The sample contains approximately 200,000 clones, about nine tenths of which appear only once. This CDR3 comprises 14 residues. V was cut by 4 bases and J by 4 bases, with 12 bases left in between. The germline V gene encodes CDR1 SGHTA and CDR2 FQGTGA. As to this clone: Its antigen is unidentified.

The source material was peripheral blood, sampled on day 0 of MenACWY control vaccination. The source of this sequence is an adult in good health. The chain carries TRBV7-3 and TRBJ2-3; D perhaps matches TRBD2 (6 bases). CDR3 sequence: CASSSGTRPDTQYF. CDR3 coding DNA: TGTGCCAGCAGCTCCGGGACTCGACCAGATACGCAGTATTTT.